Shown below are 10 T cell receptor beta chains from a single sample sequenced in a study of blood T cell repertoires in COVID-19. Profiled with immunoSEQ multiplex PCR; TCRdb holds only in-frame clones, not every one. The sample includes 300,000 or so clones, 90% of them seen just once. Sequenced sample: peripheral blood. The receptors were gathered from a woman in her 30s with COVID-19, enrolled during active disease.

This clone turned up a few times. This chain connects TRBV28 to TRBJ2-3; D perhaps matches TRBD2 (5 bases). Germline lookup yields CDR1 MDHEN and CDR2 SYDVKM. The germline V and J ends were trimmed by 6 bases and 4 bases, with 11 bases remaining between them. CDR3 length: 13 amino acids. Here the CDR3 reads CASSRRGPDTQYF. As DNA, the CDR3 is TGTGCCAGCAGCCGCCGGGGTCCAGATACGCAGTATTTT. The whole variable domain, remainder taken from reference TRBV28 and TRBJ2-3, is DVKVTQSSRYLVKRTGEKVFLECVQDMDHENMFWYRQDPGLGLRLIYFSYDVKMKEKGDIPEGYSVSREKKERFSLILESASTNQTSMYLCASSRRGPDTQYFGPGTRLTVL.

This chain links TRBV15 with TRBJ2-7; TRBD1 matches at 9 bases. The CDR3 contains 13 residues. J was trimmed by 5 bases and V by 8 bases; bases with no gene match: 7. Germline V CDR1 and CDR2: LNHNV, YYDKDF (reference sequence). The CDR3 protein is CATQGQGSDEQYF. In DNA form, the CDR3 reads TGTGCCACCCAGGGACAGGGTTCGGACGAGCAGTACTTC.

The rearrangement joins TRBV28 to TRBJ2-2; 11 nucleotides align to TRBD2. Trimming cost V 7 bases and J 6 bases; bases outside gene matches: 7. This CDR3 is 15 amino acids long. Germline V lookup: CDR1 MDHEN, CDR2 SYDVKM. The CDR3 here is CASKATSGIAGELFF. For the CDR3, the DNA is TGTGCCAGCAAGGCGACTAGCGGGATAGCCGGGGAGCTGTTTTTT.

V and J are TRBV10-2 and TRBJ2-1; the D gene is possibly TRBD1 (5 bases). This CDR3 is 18 amino acids long. Germline CDR1 WSHSY, CDR2 SAAADI. V lost 0 bases, J lost 7 bases, and 22 bases lay in between. The DNA of the CDR3 is TGCGCCAGCAGTGAGTCTCGGCAGGGTCGTACTACAATAAATGAGCAGTTCTTC. It codes for CASSESRQGRTTINEQFF.

In this sample, this clone turned up once. The chain joins TRBV27 to TRBJ1-6; 7 bases agree with TRBD1. Germline lookup yields CDR1 MNHEY and CDR2 SMNVEV (reference sequence). V lost 5 bases, J lost 8 bases, and 15 bases stayed unmatched. The CDR3 contains 17 residues. This CDR3 reads CASSPPSLRGEYSPLHF. DNA for the CDR3: TGTGCCAGCAGTCCACCGTCCCTCAGGGGGGAATATTCACCCCTCCACTTT.

The V and J genes are TRBV11-1 and TRBJ1-3; the match to TRBD1 covers 8 bases. The CDR3 is made up of 15 amino acids. Germline values: CDR1 SGHAT, CDR2 FQDESV (reference sequence). The ends lost 3 bases at V and 2 bases at J; junction bases unmatched: 3. CDR3 protein: CASSLDRVAGNTIYF. As DNA, the CDR3 is TGTGCCAGCAGCTTGGACAGGGTAGCTGGAAACACCATATATTTT.

In this sample, this clone turned up once. The CDR3 is CASSRGTDTQYF. CDR3 DNA sequence: TGTGCCAGCAGTCGGGGAACAGATACGCAGTATTTT. The rearrangement joins TRBV6-5 to TRBJ2-3, with D perhaps matching TRBD2 (5 bases). Germline CDR1 reads MNHEY; CDR2 reads SVGAGI. This CDR3 is built from 12 residues. Trimming shortened V by 5 bases and J by 3 bases, and 6 bases separated the two germline ends.

The count of this clone is one. The chain is built from TRBV6-4 and TRBJ1-4; weak D call: TRBD1 (5 bases). Germline loops: CDR1 MRHNA, CDR2 SNTAGT. The CDR3 runs to 16 residues. V was trimmed by 0 bases and J by 8 bases, leaving 16 bases between them. The CDR3 region has the DNA TGTGCCAGCAGTGACTCGACATGGACAAAGGAGGAAAAACTGTTTTTT. Translating gives CASSDSTWTKEEKLFF.

This rearrangement joins TRBV24-1 to TRBJ2-7; D is unclear. This CDR3 is built from 13 residues. In germline, CDR1 is KGHDR, CDR2 SFDVKD. V was cut by 4 bases and J by 5 bases, with 11 bases left in between. The CDR3 loop is CATSDIRSDEQYF. In DNA form, the CDR3 reads TGTGCCACCAGTGACATCCGGAGCGACGAGCAGTACTTC.

In its sample, this clone was seen once. V gene TRBV28 combines with J gene TRBJ1-2; 8 nucleotides match TRBD1. Looked up from germline, CDR1 is MDHEN and CDR2 is SYDVKM. There are 15 residues in the CDR3. Losses at the gene ends were 4 bases for V and 4 bases for J; bases not matched to a gene: 8. The CDR3 reads CASSYGQGFSYGYTF. CDR3 coding DNA: TGTGCCAGCAGTTACGGACAGGGCTTTAGCTATGGCTACACCTTC.